One sample yielded the 21 T cell receptor beta chains listed below, sequenced in a study of T cell changes during pregnancy in multiple sclerosis (dated by TCRdb to about 2019). Library method: the immunoSEQ multiplex PCR assay. Entries here come from immuneACCESS through TCRdb and include only in-frame sequences with V and J called. Some clones fail to appear in such tables; in the studies checked, an unresolved V gene covers under half of the shortfall, and the cause of the remainder is unknown. The sample table holds 55,000 to 70,000 clones, of which roughly nine tenths were seen once. The ten largest clones add up to about 2.3% of the sample. This sample comprised peripheral blood, obtained in the first trimester of pregnancy. The source is a female donor with multiple sclerosis, enrolled in a pregnancy study.

This chain connects TRBV11-3 to TRBJ2-1; 11 nucleotides match TRBD2. Germline CDR1 and CDR2: SGHNT and YENEEA. CDR3 length: 15 residues. V lost 1 base to trimming and J lost 7 bases; unmatched junction nucleotides: 3. CDR3 loop: CASSLGLAGGNEQFF. CDR3 DNA: TGTGCCAGCAGCTTAGGCCTAGCGGGAGGTAATGAGCAGTTCTTC.

This chain joins TRBV25-1 and TRBJ1-1; D might be TRBD1 (6 bases). Germline assignment: CDR1 MGHDK and CDR2 SYGVNS. Trimming removed 5 bases from V and 4 bases from J, with 17 bases in between. The CDR3 extends over 15 amino acids. The CDR3 DNA reads as TGTGCCAGCAGTTTGAACAGGGCTGGAGGCACTGAAGCTTTCTTT. It is translated as CASSLNRAGGTEAFF.

The CDR3 reads CASRRLNTEAFF. CDR3 sequence (DNA): TGTGCCAGCAGGCGGCTTAACACTGAAGCTTTCTTT. V usage is TRBV2 and J usage is TRBJ1-1; D gene ambiguous. The ends were cut back, 6 bases at V and 2 bases at J, with 7 bases in the middle. The CDR3 extends over 12 amino acids. CDR1 is SNHLY and CDR2 is FYNNEI in the germline V gene.

The genes are TRBV19 and TRBJ2-2, with 9 bases matching TRBD2. This CDR3 is built from 15 residues. Looked up from germline, CDR1 is LNHDA and CDR2 is SQIVND (reference sequence). V lost 3 bases and J lost 4; bases outside the gene matches: 3. CDR3 nucleotide sequence: TGTGCCAGTAGTATCGTAGCGGGAGTCACCGGGGAGCTGTTTTTT. The encoded protein is CASSIVAGVTGELFF.

J is TRBJ2-7 and V is TRBV5-1; tentatively, D is TRBD1 (5 bases). The CDR3 has 12 amino acids. Germline V lookup: CDR1 SGHRS, CDR2 YFSETQ. The germline V and J ends were trimmed by 2 bases and 3 bases, with 6 bases remaining between them. The CDR3 protein is CASSLGVYEQYF. The CDR3 DNA follows: TGCGCCAGCAGCTTAGGGGTCTACGAGCAGTACTTC.

This chain links TRBV6-1 with TRBJ1-2; D may be TRBD1 (6 bases). The V end was cut by 7 bases, the J end by 4 bases, with 16 bases between. Germline V gene sequence: CDR1 MNHNS, CDR2 SASEGT. This CDR3 has 14 residues. The chain's CDR3 is CASKGVWAGYGYTF. The CDR3 bases are TGTGCCAGCAAGGGGGTCTGGGCAGGCTATGGCTACACCTTC.

This clone turned up a few times. The rearrangement uses TRBV7-2 and TRBJ1-2; maybe TRBD1 (6 bases). V lost 3 bases and J 8 bases, leaving 13 bases between the germline ends. This CDR3 is 13 amino acids long. In germline, CDR1 is SGHTA, CDR2 FQGNSA. The CDR3 sequence is CASSLTGEGGYTF. The CDR3 DNA is TGTGCCAGCAGCTTGACAGGCGAGGGCGGCTACACCTTC. The whole variable domain, filled in from reference TRBV7-2 and TRBJ1-2, reads GAGVSQSPSNKVTEKGKDVELRCDPISGHTALYWYRQSLGQGLEFLIYFQGNSAPDKSGLPSDRFSAERTGGSVSTLTIQRTQQEDSAVYLCASSLTGEGGYTFGSGTRLTVV.

The chain is built from TRBV19 and TRBJ2-5; 9 positions match TRBD1. V lost 6 bases, J lost 5 bases, and 10 bases stayed unmatched. The CDR3 loop spans 15 amino acids. CDR1 and CDR2 (germline): LNHDA, SQIVND (reference sequence). The chain's CDR3 is CASRNRGLAEETQYF. In DNA, the CDR3 is TGTGCCAGTAGGAACAGGGGGCTCGCGGAGGAGACCCAGTACTTC.

This rearrangement joins TRBV2 to TRBJ2-5, with 7 bases that match TRBD1. Germline V lookup: CDR1 SNHLY, CDR2 FYNNEI. V was clipped by 9 bases and J by 4 bases; unmatched bases: 11. This CDR3 contains 14 residues. CDR3 residues: CASRLGQKGETQYF. The CDR3 nucleotides read TGTGCCAGTCGTTTGGGACAGAAGGGAGAGACCCAGTACTTC.

This chain's CDR3 is CASSLGGGAGSEKLFF. In DNA form, the CDR3 reads TGCGCCAGCAGCTTGGGAGGTGGGGCCGGGAGCGAAAAACTGTTTTTT. The chain employs TRBV5-1 and TRBJ1-4; TRBD1 might be the D (5 bases). The V end lost 0 bases, the J end lost 8 bases, and 17 bases lay between the germline ends. CDR1 and CDR2 (germline): SGHRS, YFSETQ. The CDR3 length is 16 residues.

The chain has TRBV21-1 and TRBJ2-2; TRBD1, as called in the table, went unchecked against the DNA. TRBV21-1 is a known pseudogene. The CDR3 is 17 amino acids. The CDR3 DNA is TGTGCCAGCAGCCCTCCAGGACAGGGCTACGACACCGGGGAGCTGTTTTTT. Translation: CASSPPGQGYDTGELFF.

The chain links TRBV29-1 to TRBJ1-2; 7 bases line up with TRBD1. Germline V gene data show CDR1 as SQVTM and CDR2 as ANQGSEA. V shed 3 bases and J 5 bases; nucleotides not matched to a gene: 12. The CDR3 covers 15 residues. CDR3 sequence reads: CSVEGSSDRTYGYTF. The CDR3 nucleotides are TGCAGCGTTGAGGGGTCATCGGACAGGACTTATGGCTACACCTTC.

The J gene is TRBJ2-7, the V gene TRBV18; maybe TRBD2 (5 bases). The V end lost 6 bases, the J end lost 1 base, and 22 bases lay between the germline ends. In germline, CDR1 is KGHSH, CDR2 LQKENI. The CDR3 totals 17 residues. The chain's CDR3 is CASSPLGGGLTSYEQYF. CDR3 nucleotide sequence: TGTGCCAGCTCGCCTTTAGGAGGTGGTCTGACATCCTACGAGCAGTACTTC.

V and J are TRBV19 and TRBJ1-2; perhaps TRBD1 as D (5 bases). Trimming shortened V by 5 bases and J by 0 bases, and 13 bases separated the two germline ends. This CDR3 is built from 15 residues. Germline lookup yields CDR1 LNHDA and CDR2 SQIVND (reference sequence). The CDR3 DNA follows: TGTGCCAGTAGTCCAGGGCTTCCTACTAACTATGGCTACACCTTC. It is translated as CASSPGLPTNYGYTF.

V gene TRBV2 combines with J gene TRBJ2-1, with a tentative D call TRBD1 (5 bases). Trimming removed 9 bases from V and 7 bases from J, with 10 bases in between. Per germline, CDR1 SNHLY and CDR2 FYNNEI. CDR3 size: 11 residues. The CDR3 DNA is TGTGCCAGGAACCAGGGAAATGAGCAGTTCTTC. Protein: CARNQGNEQFF. The whole variable domain, remainder taken from reference TRBV2 and TRBJ2-1, is EPEVTQTPSHQVTQMGQEVILRCVPISNHLYFYWYRQILGQKVEFLVSFYNNEISEKSEIFDDQFSVERPDGSNFTLKIRSTKLEDSAMYFCARNQGNEQFFGPGTRLTVL.

The genes are TRBV5-1 and TRBJ2-5, with TRBD2 as a possible D gene (5 bases). V gave up 0 bases and J gave up 5 bases, with 17 bases separating them. Germline V gives CDR1 SGHRS, CDR2 YFSETQ. The CDR3 runs 16 residues. DNA of the CDR3: TGCGCCAGCAGCTTGGTGTCCGGGGAAAGAGGGGAGACCCAGTACTTC. Translated, it gives CASSLVSGERGETQYF.

This chain links TRBV4-1 with TRBJ2-5, with D hard to call. Trimming left V 3 bases short and J 0 bases short, with 8 bases between. The CDR3 length is 14 residues. Germline CDR1 and CDR2: MGHRA and YSYEKL. The CDR3 DNA reads TGCGCCAGCAGCCACCAGGTTTACCAAGAGACCCAGTACTTC. It translates to CASSHQVYQETQYF.

The V gene is TRBV29-1, the J gene TRBJ2-2; 10 nucleotides align to TRBD1. Germline V CDR1 and CDR2: SQVTM, ANQGSEA. This CDR3 contains 14 residues. The V gene end was trimmed by 7 bases and the J gene end by 2 bases; junction bases not matched to a gene: 4. CDR3: CSARQGANTGELFF. In DNA form, the CDR3 reads TGCAGCGCGAGACAGGGGGCAAACACCGGGGAGCTGTTTTTT.

This chain connects TRBV7-9 to TRBJ2-6, with a possible D match to TRBD1 (5 bases). The CDR3 consists of 18 residues. CDR1 is SEHNR, CDR2 FQNEAQ, per germline (reference sequence). V lost 5 bases, J lost 5 bases, and 22 bases lay in between. DNA for the CDR3: TGTGCCAGCAGCCGTCTCAGGGCCCGGGCCCCCTGGGCCAACGTCCTGACTTTC. This codes for CASSRLRARAPWANVLTF.

This chain links TRBV5-1 with TRBJ1-3, with 9 bases fitting TRBD1. From germline, CDR1 is SGHRS and CDR2 YFSETQ. The CDR3 is made up of 16 amino acids. After removal of 0 bases from V and 2 bases from J, the junction contained 3 bases not matched to a gene. DNA for the CDR3: TGCGCCAGCAGCTTGGGTGGGACAGGGCCTGGAAACACCATATATTTT. Translated, it gives CASSLGGTGPGNTIYF.

The CDR3 reads CASSVETGEIWGGGYTF. The CDR3 nucleotides are TGTGCCAGCAGCGTAGAGACAGGGGAAATCTGGGGTGGTGGCTACACCTTC. The chain carries TRBV9 and TRBJ1-2, with 8 bases identical to TRBD1. The length of the CDR3 is 17 residues. Trimming removed 0 bases from V and 7 bases from J; junction bases left unmatched: 14. Germline CDR1 reads SGDLS; CDR2 reads YYNGEE. Full variable domain (missing parts from reference TRBV9 and TRBJ1-2): DSGVTQTPKHLITATGQRVTLRCSPRSGDLSVYWYQQSLDQGLQFLIQYYNGEERAKGNILERFSAQQFPDLHSELNLSSLELGDSALYFCASSVETGEIWGGGYTFGSGTRLTVV.